The present TCR beta chain was sequenced within a study of Ad26.COV2.S vaccination and SARS-CoV-2 variants (dated by TCRdb to about 2021). Looking at the study overall: Vaccine-arm donors were drawn from COV1001, a multicentre, randomized, double-blind, placebo-controlled phase I-IIa trial of Ad26.COV2.S in healthy adults. Dosing of Ad26.COV2.S was intramuscular, at either 5x10^10 or 1x10^11 viral particles, delivered as one shot or as two shots spaced 56 days apart. TCRbeta repertoire sequencing was used to assess the specificity and breadth of SARS-CoV-2-reactive T cell receptors after Ad26.COV2.S vaccination. The TCR-sequenced set comprised roughly 30 samples: approximately 19 Ad26.COV2.S vaccine recipients, 5 placebo recipients and 8 SARS-CoV-2 convalescent individuals. Trial participants were randomized into five groups of five, in which low-dose or high-dose Ad26.COV2.S was given once or twice, or placebo was given on both occasions. Investigators remained blinded to trial group allocation during experiments and outcome assessment.

TCRbeta CDR3 regions were sequenced with the immunoSEQ Assay. After extraction, genomic DNA underwent amplification by bias-controlled multiplex PCR, followed by high-throughput sequencing. Processing in the source paper ran as follows. To quantify the absolute abundance of every unique TCRbeta CDR3 region, sequences were collapsed and filtered. T cell fraction was estimated by normalizing TCRbeta template counts to usable DNA, with usable DNA measured through amplification of reference genes found in all nucleated cells. Repertoire TCRs were annotated as SARS-CoV-2-specific by exact matching of V gene, CDR3 amino acid sequence and J gene to a known reactive TCR set. The reference SARS-CoV-2 TCR set was obtained from MIRA and was filtered for enrichment in COVID-19-positive ImmuneCODE repertoires, whereby public or cross-reactive TCRs were removed. Using the MIRA antigens, annotated TCRs were further analysed by specific ORF or by position within an ORF. Breadth was defined as the number of annotated unique rearrangements divided by the total number of unique productive rearrangements, and depth was defined as the summed frequency of the annotated unique rearrangements. Two-sided Wilcoxon rank-sum tests were applied when comparing TCR breadth between groups. In TCRdb, the immuneACCESS table is reduced to in-frame sequences with V and J assigned. These tables do not hold every clone; where another copy was compared, an unresolved V gene accounts for under half, and the others remain unexplained. V and J calls and clone size are as listed in that table; D and trimming were resolved from the DNA. The sample records roughly 700,000 clones, more than 80% of which are singletons. Jointly, the top ten make up approximately 1.5% of the sample.

CDR1 is given as GTSNPN and CDR2 as SVGIG, both from the germline V gene (reference sequence). V lost 0 bases and J lost 2 bases; the stretch between them is 18 bases long. Spanning cysteine to phenylalanine, the CDR3 consists of 17 amino acids. The kept DNA is CDR3 alone, 51 bases in frame from the first base. As concerns this clone: Its antigen is unknown. The input lacks base qualities; no much larger clone sits a single base away.

What the authors observed across the whole study: Compared with placebo recipients, Ad26.COV2.S recipients showed higher spike-specific TCR breadth (P = 0.0014). The authors noted that the TCR breadth and depth analyses may have underestimated total T cell responses. Substantial breadth of spike-specific CD8+ and CD4+ T cell responses was reported after vaccination. Comparing responses between vaccine doses or regimens was not something the study was powered to do. Vaccine and placebo recipients had similar non-spike TCR breadth, a finding consistent with the vaccine containing only spike.

The treatment or condition label for this specimen denotes: around 19 received Ad26.COV2.S at low or high dose, single or two shots; several received placebo; per-sample allocation not given. For vaccine and placebo recipients, the sequenced repertoires came from samples collected on day 63 after the first injection. Cohort 1b enrolled 25 adults aged 18-55 years at a single site in Boston, USA, between 29 July and 7 August 2020. Ad26.COV2.S was a replication-incompetent adenovirus type 26 vector expressing a prefusion-stabilized SARS-CoV-2 spike protein from the original Wuhan strain. The V and J genes are TRBV30 and TRBJ2-3; TRBD2 is a possible D gene, resting on 6 matching bases. The TCR comes from a person aged 18-65 years who received the Ad26.COV2.S COVID-19 vaccine or a placebo. Sample: peripheral blood, taken in a trial of Ad26.COV2.S vaccine versus placebo. The CDR3 region reads CAWSVPGASAITDTQYF. The DNA sequence is given as TGTGCCTGGAGTGTACCGGGAGCCTCCGCGATCACAGATACGCAGTATTTT.